This TCR beta chain was profiled in a study of cytomegalovirus exposure and HLA in healthy donors. Study-wide results and limits: High sensitivity and specificity were reportedly achieved when the classifier diagnosed cytomegalovirus status. Among TCR beta chains, those listed as cytomegalovirus-associated numbered around 180.

Clones were sequenced by immunoSEQ multiplex PCR, and TCRdb holds only the in-frame ones, with some missing. The table records about 110,000 clones, approximately 85% of them present only once. As to this clone: The antigen is unknown.

The CDR3 has 15 residues. CDR1 and CDR2 (germline): ENHRY, SYGVKD. The trim removed 6 bases at V and 2 bases at J, leaving 6 bases unmatched. The sequence was collected from a woman under 30 in good health and CMV-seronegative. The material sequenced was PBMCs. The chain has TRBV10-3 and TRBJ2-2, with 7 bases fitting TRBD2. CDR3 bases: TGTGCCATCAGGGATAGCGGGCTAAACACCGGGGAGCTGTTTTTT. Translation: CAIRDSGLNTGELFF.